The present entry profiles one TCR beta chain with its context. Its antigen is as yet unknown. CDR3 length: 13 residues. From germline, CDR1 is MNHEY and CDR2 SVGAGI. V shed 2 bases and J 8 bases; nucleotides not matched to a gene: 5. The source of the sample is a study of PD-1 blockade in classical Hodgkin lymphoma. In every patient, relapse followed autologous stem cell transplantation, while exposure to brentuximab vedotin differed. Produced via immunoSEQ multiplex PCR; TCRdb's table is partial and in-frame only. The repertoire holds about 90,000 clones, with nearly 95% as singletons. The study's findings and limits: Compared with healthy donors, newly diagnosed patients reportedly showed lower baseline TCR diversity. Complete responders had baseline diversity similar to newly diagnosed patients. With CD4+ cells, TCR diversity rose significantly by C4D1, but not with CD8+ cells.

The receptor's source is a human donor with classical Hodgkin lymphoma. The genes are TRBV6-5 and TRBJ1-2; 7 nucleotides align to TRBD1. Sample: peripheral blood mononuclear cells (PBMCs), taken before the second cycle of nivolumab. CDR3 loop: CASSYTAGGGYTF. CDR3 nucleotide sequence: TGTGCCAGCAGTTACACGGCAGGGGGAGGCTACACCTTC.